The 8 T cell receptor beta chains below come from one sample, sequenced in a study of blood T cell repertoires in COVID-19. Profiling relied on immunoSEQ multiplex PCR, and the TCRdb table lists in-frame clones only, not all of them. The table lists 200,000 to 250,000 clones, 84% of them singletons. Sequences were obtained from peripheral blood. All receptors come from a woman aged 45-59 years with active or convalescent COVID-19.

This clone appeared a single time. The chain is built from TRBV10-3 and TRBJ2-2; 7 nucleotides agree with TRBD2. With V trimmed by 4 bases and J by 6 bases, 11 bases remained unmatched. CDR1 is ENHRY, CDR2 SYGVKD, per germline. There are 16 residues in the CDR3. CDR3 sequence (DNA): TGTGCCATCAGTGGTGTCAGCGGGACGTCCCCCGGGGAGCTGTTTTTT. Translated: CAISGVSGTSPGELFF.

The genes are TRBV10-3 and TRBJ2-1, with 10 bases fitting TRBD2. The J segment lost 10 bases and the V segment lost 0 bases, leaving 21 bases of the junction unmatched. There are 20 residues in the CDR3. CDR1 ENHRY and CDR2 SYGVKD come from the germline V gene. CDR3 sequence reads: CAISESVIRTGGLAGEEQFF. For the CDR3, the DNA is TGTGCCATCAGTGAGTCAGTCATTAGAACGGGGGGGCTAGCGGGAGAAGAGCAGTTCTTC.

The chain couples TRBV19 to TRBJ1-2, with no clear D. CDR3 length equals 11 residues. Trimming removed 5 bases at V and 6 bases at J, with 7 bases between. Germline V gene data show CDR1 as LNHDA and CDR2 as SQIVND (reference sequence). This chain's CDR3 is CASSEIDGYTF. The CDR3 bases are TGTGCCAGTAGTGAGATTGATGGCTACACCTTC.

V and J are TRBV11-2 and TRBJ1-1; tentative D call: TRBD1 (5 bases). Germline assignment: CDR1 SGHAT and CDR2 FQNNGV. The germline V and J ends were trimmed by 3 bases and 4 bases, with 9 bases remaining between them. The CDR3 consists of 13 residues. The CDR3 loop reads CASSFSRGTEAFF. The CDR3 DNA is TGTGCCAGCAGCTTTTCAAGGGGCACTGAAGCTTTCTTT.

The chain couples TRBV21-1 to TRBJ2-7; the D segment call TRBD2 is taken from the table without a DNA check. TRBV21-1 is a known pseudogene. There are 18 residues in the CDR3. CDR3 nucleotides: TGTGCCAGCACCAGCAACTGGGTCGGGACTAGCGGTGCCTACGAGCAGTACGTC. The encoded protein is CASTSNWVGTSGAYEQYV.

The chain joins TRBV19 to TRBJ2-2, with D hard to call. Trimming removed 5 bases at V and 2 bases at J, with 9 bases between. The germline V gene has CDR1 LNHDA and CDR2 SQIVND (reference sequence). This CDR3 region has 14 residues. The CDR3 region has the DNA TGTGCCAGTAGTGTCAGACACAACACCGGGGAGCTGTTTTTT. It is translated as CASSVRHNTGELFF.

This clone turned up a few times. The chain combines TRBV7-2 with TRBJ1-6, with D perhaps TRBD1 (5 bases). Germline values: CDR1 SGHTA, CDR2 FQGNSA. The V gene lost 2 bases and the J gene lost 9 bases, with 8 bases spanning the gap. This CDR3 is 13 amino acids long. The CDR3 loop is CASSLLRGSPLHF. Written as DNA, the CDR3 is TGTGCCAGCAGCTTATTAAGGGGTTCACCCCTCCACTTT.

The rearrangement joins TRBV15 to TRBJ1-4; 7 positions agree with TRBD1. From germline, CDR1 is LNHNV and CDR2 YYDKDF (reference sequence). The CDR3 consists of 15 residues. The ends lost 4 bases at V and 3 bases at J; junction bases unmatched: 5. CDR3 DNA sequence: TGTGCCACCAGCATAACAGACAGGGCTAATGAAAAACTGTTTTTT. Amino acid sequence: CATSITDRANEKLFF.